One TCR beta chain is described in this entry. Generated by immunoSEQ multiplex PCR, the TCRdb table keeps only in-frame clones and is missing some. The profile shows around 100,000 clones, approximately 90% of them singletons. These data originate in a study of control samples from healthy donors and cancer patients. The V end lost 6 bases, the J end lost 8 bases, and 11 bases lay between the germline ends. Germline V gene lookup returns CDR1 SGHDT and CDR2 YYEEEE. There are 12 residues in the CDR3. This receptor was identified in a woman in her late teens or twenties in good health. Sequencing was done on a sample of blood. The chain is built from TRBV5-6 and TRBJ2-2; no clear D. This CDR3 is CASTLGSGELFF. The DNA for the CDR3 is TGTGCCAGCACCTTAGGATCGGGGGAGCTGTTTTTT.